The T cell receptor (beta chain) described here comes from a study of CD8 T cells in ankylosing spondylitis (dated by TCRdb to about 2017). Describing the broader study: To find TCR variants linked to disease, the study profiled T cell receptor beta repertoires in ankylosing spondylitis patients and healthy donors. In total, the full study cohort was made up of roughly 110 healthy donors and some 26 ankylosing spondylitis patients. Samples of peripheral blood were taken, and for ankylosing spondylitis patients, synovial fluid was collected as well. The full study reports these points: In peripheral blood, the disease-linked clones were found at relatively low frequencies and had a CD8+ phenotype. The disease-linked clones were reported as significantly enriched in matched synovial fluid samples from ankylosing spondylitis patients. Blood from ankylosing spondylitis patients appeared to be characterized by a TCR beta motif composed of under 10 highly homologous amino acid variants. Some of the motif variants had been reported before in the synovial fluid and blood of reactive arthritis patients, a finding that suggests common disease-initiation mechanisms.

Remarks on this clonotype: It lacks a known antigen. Per-nucleotide qualities are absent, and no much larger clonotype sits a single base away.

V loses 1 base of germline sequence and J loses 6 bases, and the interval between the two ends is 6 bases. The germline V gene encodes CDR1 SGHTA and CDR2 FQGTGA. From the cysteine through the phenylalanine, the CDR3 covers 13 amino acids. Of the read, only the CDR3 DNA is kept; its 39 bases are in frame from base 1. The listed sequencing device is Illumina HiSeq 2500. Quantitative 5'-RACE with molecular barcodes was used to prepare TCR beta libraries. The original methods were these. A new computational method based on a probabilistic model of VDJ rearrangement was used to identify disease-linked TCR variants. Clones were called with MiXCR by TCRdb after fastp trimmed the public reads at Q25, and only in-frame beta chains were retained. Rows matching on CDR3 protein sequence are summarized as one entry with the most common DNA and genes. The V and J calls shown here were made by TCRdb, not taken from the authors' results. This sample comprises around 150,000 distinct CDR3 sequences, 15% to 20% of them detected only once. Jointly, the top ten make up over 7.5% of the sample.

Sequencing was done on a sample of blood, either unsorted or a sorted T cell fraction (not recorded which). The source of this sequence is a male donor with ankylosing spondylitis or in good health (not recorded which). This chain is built from TRBV7-3 and TRBJ2-2; the D gene is unclear. This receptor carries the CDR3 CASSLMAAGELFF. DNA sequence: TGTGCCAGCAGCTTAATGGCGGCCGGGGAGCTGTTTTTT.